The T cell receptor beta chain under discussion was sequenced for a study of low-dose radiotherapy and immunotherapy resistance in tumors. Study background: One day before radiation and immunotherapy, intravenous cyclophosphamide 200 mg/m2 was administered, with this repeated every two weeks.

Noted time point: before trial treatment. TRAV- and TRBV-specific primers were used for first-strand cDNA, which covered alpha and beta chains. A constant-region primer paired with the V-primer adapter amplified TCRs over about 20 PCR cycles. One entry per CDR3 protein results from TCRdb running MiXCR on the reads. This sample has 85,000 to 95,000 distinct CDR3 sequences, with 9.4% found just once. There are many counts of this clonotype. Trimming left V 4 bases short and J 7 bases short, with 13 bases between. The germline V gene has CDR1 GTSNPN and CDR2 SVGIG (reference sequence). The CDR3 length is 12 residues.

This clonotype was sampled from a male donor with prostate cancer. Specimen: PBMCs, collected before treatment. The chain uses TRBV30 and TRBJ1-1; the D is unclear. CDR3 nucleotide sequence: TGTGCCTGGAAGGCAGAGCCAAGTGAAGCTTTCTTT. Translated: CAWKAEPSEAFF.